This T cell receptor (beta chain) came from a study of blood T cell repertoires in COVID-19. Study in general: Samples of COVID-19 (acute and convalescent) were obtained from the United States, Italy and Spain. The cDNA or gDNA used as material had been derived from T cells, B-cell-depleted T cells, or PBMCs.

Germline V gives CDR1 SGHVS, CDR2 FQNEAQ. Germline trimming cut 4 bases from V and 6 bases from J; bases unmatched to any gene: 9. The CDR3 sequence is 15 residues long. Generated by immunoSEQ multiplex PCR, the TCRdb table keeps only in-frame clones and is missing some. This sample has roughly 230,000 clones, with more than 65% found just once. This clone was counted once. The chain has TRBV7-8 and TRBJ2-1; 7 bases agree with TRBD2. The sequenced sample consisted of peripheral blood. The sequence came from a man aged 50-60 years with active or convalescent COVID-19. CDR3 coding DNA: TGTGCCAGCAGCTCTACCGGGGGGACCCTCAATGAGCAGTTCTTC. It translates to CASSSTGGTLNEQFF.